Below are 29 T cell receptor beta chains sequenced from a single sample in a study of OX40 agonist ivuxolimab in advanced cancers. Some clones are missing from TCRdb's copy, which holds only in-frame ones; the method was immunoSEQ multiplex PCR. The table includes tens of thousands of clones, about nine tenths detected once. Specimen: CD4+ or CD8+ T cells sorted from blood, collected in a trial of the OX40 agonist ivuxolimab. Source of these receptors: an adult with an advanced solid tumor such as melanoma, head and neck, liver or kidney cancer.

The V gene is TRBV6-6, the J gene TRBJ1-2; TRBD1 agrees at 7 bases. Germline V gene data show CDR1 as MNHNY and CDR2 as SVGAGI (reference sequence). After removal of 5 bases from V and 5 bases from J, the junction contained 8 bases not matched to a gene. This CDR3 comprises 14 residues. CDR3 nucleotides: TGTGCCAGCAGTCGCGACAGGGCCATTTATGGCTACACCTTC. Translating it yields CASSRDRAIYGYTF.

The count of this clone is one. The rearrangement joins TRBV19 to TRBJ2-2; D may correspond to TRBD1 or TRBD2 (5 bases each). The V gene lost 2 bases and the J gene lost 6 bases, with 7 bases spanning the gap. The CDR3 contains 13 residues. Germline V gene sequence: CDR1 LNHDA, CDR2 SQIVND (reference sequence). CDR3 residues: CASSIRGAGELFF. CDR3 DNA: TGTGCCAGTAGTATAAGAGGGGCCGGGGAGCTGTTTTTT.

The rearrangement links TRBV10-3 to TRBJ2-3; 8 bases are shared with TRBD2. Losses at the gene ends were 11 bases for V and 4 bases for J; bases not matched to a gene: 14. In germline, CDR1 is ENHRY, CDR2 SYGVKD. This CDR3 contains 15 residues. The DNA of the CDR3 is TGTGCCGTCGGCGGGAGGTCTGGTAGCCCAGATACGCAGTATTTT. It codes for CAVGGRSGSPDTQYF.

V and J are TRBV7-9 and TRBJ2-5, with TRBD1 as a possible D gene (5 bases). The CDR3 is 15 residues long. In germline, CDR1 is SEHNR, CDR2 FQNEAQ (reference sequence). The V end was cut by 2 bases, the J end by 7 bases, with 17 bases between. The CDR3 DNA reads as TGTGCCAGCAGCTTATGGGGCCGGGTGACGGCGACCCAGTACTTC. Amino acid sequence: CASSLWGRVTATQYF. Using reference TRBV7-9 and TRBJ2-5 for the parts outside the CDR3, the full variable domain is DTGVSQNPRHKITKRGQNVTFRCDPISEHNRLYWYRQTLGQGPEFLTYFQNEAQLEKSRLLSDRFSAERPKGSFSTLEIQRTEQGDSAMYLCASSLWGRVTATQYFGPGTRLLVL.

The chain has TRBV6-5 and TRBJ2-7, with 9 bases aligning to TRBD1. This CDR3 spans 15 amino acids. CDR1 and CDR2 (germline): MNHEY, SVGAGI. V lost 8 bases to trimming and J lost 1 base; unmatched junction nucleotides: 9. Here the CDR3 reads CASGRPGQGSYEQYF. CDR3 in DNA: TGTGCCAGCGGTCGCCCGGGACAGGGTTCCTACGAGCAGTACTTC.

The rearrangement joins TRBV11-3 to TRBJ2-5; 8 bases match TRBD2. Germline CDR1 and CDR2: SGHNT and YENEEA. This CDR3 has 15 amino acids. J lost 5 bases, V lost 5 bases, and 10 bases had no gene match. In DNA, the CDR3 is TGTGCCAGCAGCCCGGGAGGGCCTACCCAGGAGACCCAGTACTTC. Translating it yields CASSPGGPTQETQYF. The whole variable domain, remainder taken from reference TRBV11-3 and TRBJ2-5, is EAGVVQSPRYKIIEKKQPVAFWCNPISGHNTLYWYLQNLGQGPELLIRYENEEAVDDSQLPKDRFSAERLKGVDSTLKIQPAELGDSAVYLCASSPGGPTQETQYFGPGTRLLVL.

The sample holds one count of this clone. CDR3 amino acids: CASSDSGGKNIQYF. DNA for the CDR3: TGTGCCAGCAGTGATAGCGGAGGCAAAAACATTCAGTACTTC. The V gene is TRBV6-5, the J gene TRBJ2-4; D perhaps matches TRBD2 (6 bases). The V and J ends lost 5 bases and 3 bases respectively, with 11 bases between them. Germline CDR1 MNHEY, CDR2 SVGAGI. This CDR3 contains 14 residues.

This sequence joins TRBV29-1 and TRBJ2-7; D tentatively fits TRBD1 or TRBD2 (5 bases each). This CDR3 comprises 14 residues. CDR1 and CDR2 (germline): SQVTM, ANQGSEA. V was clipped by 5 bases and J by 9 bases, with 23 bases between them. For the CDR3, the DNA is TGCAGCGTTCGCCGGGACCGGCGCTCCGTAGGGCAGTACTTC. It specifies CSVRRDRRSVGQYF.

The V gene is TRBV7-2, the J gene TRBJ2-1; 7 bases match TRBD2. Germline V CDR1 and CDR2: SGHTA, FQGNSA. CDR3 length: 15 amino acids. V shed 5 bases, J shed 2 bases, and the junction held 6 bases outside the gene matches. CDR3 amino acids: CASSPGLLAYNEQFF. The CDR3 nucleotides are TGTGCCAGCAGCCCGGGACTACTTGCCTACAATGAGCAGTTCTTC.

The chain uses TRBV7-9 and TRBJ1-1; TRBD1 is a possible D gene (5 bases). Germline V gives CDR1 SEHNR, CDR2 FQNEAQ (reference sequence). Trimming stripped 8 bases from V and 1 base from J, with 14 bases between. The CDR3 length is 14 residues. The CDR3 reads CASFRGRGNTEAFF. In DNA form, the CDR3 reads TGTGCCAGCTTTAGGGGTCGAGGGAACACTGAAGCTTTCTTT.

The CDR3 loop is CASSLGSYTEAFF. The CDR3 nucleotides are TGTGCCAGCAGTTTGGGCAGTTACACTGAAGCTTTCTTT. The V call is TRBV28, the J call TRBJ1-1, with D unclear. The V end lost 3 bases, the J end lost 3 bases, and 8 bases lay between the germline ends. CDR1 and CDR2 from the germline V gene are MDHEN and SYDVKM. The CDR3 extends over 13 amino acids.

The V and J genes are TRBV5-1 and TRBJ2-5, with D perhaps TRBD1 (6 bases). Trimming cost V 2 bases and J 1 base, with 12 bases left between them. The CDR3 runs 15 residues. CDR1 is SGHRS, CDR2 YFSETQ, per germline. The CDR3, as DNA: TGCGCCAGCAGCTTCCAGGGGTTACTCCAAGAGACCCAGTACTTC. Its translation: CASSFQGLLQETQYF.

This clone has more than one count but fewer than ten. J is TRBJ2-5 and V is TRBV7-2; 7 nucleotides match TRBD2. Trimming cost V 5 bases and J 0 bases; bases outside gene matches: 6. The CDR3 runs 15 residues. Germline V gene data show CDR1 as SGHTA and CDR2 as FQGNSA. CDR3 protein: CASSATGGDQETQYF. In nucleotides, the CDR3 is TGTGCCAGCAGCGCAACTGGGGGGGACCAAGAGACCCAGTACTTC.

The rearrangement uses TRBV5-6 and TRBJ1-6, with unresolved D. Germline-derived CDR1 and CDR2 are SGHDT and YYEEEE. Trimming shortened V by 4 bases and J by 9 bases, and 8 bases separated the two germline ends. This CDR3 has 12 residues. This CDR3 is CASSRDTSPLHF. CDR3 nucleotide sequence: TGTGCCAGCAGCCGGGATACTTCACCCCTCCACTTT.

V usage is TRBV5-6 and J usage is TRBJ1-1, with D uncertain. The CDR3 is 13 amino acids. CDR1 and CDR2 (germline): SGHDT, YYEEEE. V was trimmed by 4 bases and J by 3 bases, leaving 10 bases between them. DNA for the CDR3: TGTGCCAGCAGCCCAACCCCGTACACTGAAGCTTTCTTT. Translation gives CASSPTPYTEAFF. Full variable domain (outside the CDR3, taken from reference TRBV5-6 and TRBJ1-1): DAGVTQSPTHLIKTRGQQVTLRCSPKSGHDTVSWYQQALGQGPQFIFQYYEEEERQRGNFPDRFSGHQFPNYSSELNVNALLLGDSALYLCASSPTPYTEAFFGQGTRLTVV.

The chain employs TRBV7-2 and TRBJ2-1, with TRBD1 identical over 9 bases. The CDR3 totals 15 residues. Germline V lookup: CDR1 SGHTA, CDR2 FQGNSA. V lost 5 bases and J lost 4; bases outside the gene matches: 6. The CDR3 coding sequence is TGTGCCAGCAGCATGGACAGGGGAACATACAATGAGCAGTTCTTC. Translating it yields CASSMDRGTYNEQFF. Supplemented by reference TRBV7-2 and TRBJ2-1, the full variable domain reads GAGVSQSPSNKVTEKGKDVELRCDPISGHTALYWYRQSLGQGLEFLIYFQGNSAPDKSGLPSDRFSAERTGGSVSTLTIQRTQQEDSAVYLCASSMDRGTYNEQFFGPGTRLTVL.

This clone was seen a single time. V is TRBV9 and J is TRBJ2-3; D gene uncertain. Germline-derived CDR1 and CDR2 are SGDLS and YYNGEE. The CDR3 contains 14 residues. V lost 0 bases and J lost 5, with 10 bases in between. For the CDR3, the DNA is TGTGCCAGCAGCGTAGATACGTACGGAGATACGCAGTATTTT. It encodes CASSVDTYGDTQYF.

The chain has TRBV6-1 and TRBJ1-1; D gene unclear. The CDR3 extends over 14 amino acids. The V gene lost 2 bases and the J gene lost 5 bases, with 12 bases spanning the gap. Germline V gene sequence: CDR1 MNHNS, CDR2 SASEGT. The CDR3 here is CASSEWRPGTEAFF. The CDR3, as DNA: TGTGCCAGCAGTGAATGGCGACCGGGGACTGAAGCTTTCTTT.

The rearrangement uses TRBV5-1 and TRBJ1-4, with 11 positions matching TRBD1. With 3 bases clipped from V and 8 bases from J, the junction kept 9 bases outside the gene matches. Germline V gene sequence: CDR1 SGHRS, CDR2 YFSETQ. This CDR3 region has 16 residues. CDR3 DNA: TGCGCCAGCAGCTCTCGAGGGACAGGGGGTCAGGAAAAACTGTTTTTT. Protein sequence: CASSSRGTGGQEKLFF.

V usage is TRBV5-4 and J usage is TRBJ2-7; 7 bases line up with TRBD1. V shed 5 bases and J 2 bases; nucleotides not matched to a gene: 7. CDR1 is SGHNT, CDR2 YYREEE, per germline (reference sequence). The CDR3 is made up of 14 amino acids. The CDR3, as DNA: TGTGCCAGCAGTTCCGGGACAGACGCCTACGAGCAGTACTTC. It encodes CASSSGTDAYEQYF. Filled out from reference TRBV5-4 and TRBJ2-7, the complete variable domain reads ETGVTQSPTHLIKTRGQQVTLRCSSQSGHNTVSWYQQALGQGPQFIFQYYREEENGRGNFPPRFSGLQFPNYSSELNVNALELDDSALYLCASSSGTDAYEQYFGPGTRLTVT.

V and J are TRBV2 and TRBJ2-7; 9 nucleotides match TRBD2. Germline CDR1 and CDR2: SNHLY and FYNNEI. The CDR3 spans 14 residues. J gave up 6 bases and V 4 bases, and 7 bases lay outside the gene matches. CDR3 bases: TGTGCCAGCAGTGTTATGCGGGAGGGCGGCGAGCAGTACTTC. This codes for CASSVMREGGEQYF.

The V call is TRBV14, the J call TRBJ2-1; D call uncertain. The germline V and J ends were trimmed by 1 base and 15 bases, with 13 bases remaining between them. Germline loops: CDR1 SGHDN, CDR2 FVKESK. CDR3 length: 12 residues. CDR3 coding DNA: TGTGCCAGCAGCCAAGTTGGTGTCGGTTTGTTCTTC. Residues: CASSQVGVGLFF.

A word on this clone: Other DNA variants within this sample encode the same CDR3. J is TRBJ1-1 and V is TRBV7-8; the D gene is possibly TRBD1 (6 bases). CDR3 length: 14 residues. V lost 4 bases and J lost 3, with 12 bases in between. Looked up from germline, CDR1 is SGHVS and CDR2 is FQNEAQ. The CDR3 protein is CASSSGHRYTEAFF. DNA for the CDR3: TGTGCCAGCAGCTCGGGACATCGTTACACTGAAGCTTTCTTT.

This chain joins TRBV12-5 and TRBJ2-3, with a tentative D call TRBD1 (5 bases). This CDR3 is 13 amino acids long. Germline V gene data show CDR1 as LGHNT and CDR2 as FRNRAP. V lost 1 base and J 4 bases, leaving 6 bases between the germline ends. Here the CDR3 DNA reads TGTGCTAGTGGTTTGGGGGGCGCAGATACGCAGTATTTT. As protein: CASGLGGADTQYF.

The chain carries TRBV20-1 and TRBJ2-5; D gene ambiguous. Trimming took off 6 bases at V and 10 bases at J, with 15 bases between the two ends. There are 11 residues in the CDR3. Per the germline V gene, CDR1 is DFQATT and CDR2 is SNEGSKA (reference sequence). In DNA form, the CDR3 reads TGCAGTGCAACGACCCTAGTCGACCAGTACTTC. The encoded protein is CSATTLVDQYF.

The chain recombines TRBV27 with TRBJ2-1, with D possibly being TRBD1 (5 bases). V shed 2 bases and J shed 4 bases, with 6 bases lying between them. The germline V gene encodes CDR1 MNHEY and CDR2 SMNVEV (reference sequence). This CDR3 has 13 amino acids. The CDR3 region has the DNA TGTGCCAGCAGTTTAGACAGATACAATGAGCAGTTCTTC. Residues: CASSLDRYNEQFF.

The table lists this clone with a count of one. The CDR3 is CASSFGGGTEAFF. DNA of the CDR3: TGCGCCAGCAGCTTTGGAGGGGGCACTGAAGCTTTCTTT. The chain couples TRBV5-1 to TRBJ1-1, with TRBD1 as a possible D gene (6 bases). CDR3 length equals 13 residues. The germline CDR1 and CDR2 sequences are SGHRS and YFSETQ. Trimming stripped 2 bases from V and 4 bases from J, with 9 bases between.

A few counts support this clone. The gene calls are TRBV20-1 and TRBJ1-1; D ambiguous. The germline V gene has CDR1 DFQATT and CDR2 SNEGSKA (reference sequence). V was trimmed by 5 bases and J by 5 bases, leaving 6 bases between them. The length of the CDR3 is 10 residues. This chain's CDR3 is CSAWLTEAFF. Here the CDR3 DNA reads TGCAGTGCTTGGCTTACTGAAGCTTTCTTT.

The chain uses TRBV18 and TRBJ2-7; 7 nucleotides line up with TRBD1. The junction had 8 bases not matched to a gene; V was cut back by 0 bases and J by 3 bases. The CDR3 is made up of 16 amino acids. Per the germline V gene, CDR1 is KGHSH and CDR2 is LQKENI. For the CDR3, the DNA is TGTGCCAGCTCACCACCGGGTCAAGGGGGCCTCTACGAGCAGTACTTC. It encodes CASSPPGQGGLYEQYF.